The 2 T cell receptor beta chains below come from one sample, sequenced in a study of graft-versus-host responses after intestinal transplantation. The data were produced by immunoSEQ multiplex PCR, yet TCRdb's version contains in-frame clones alone and is incomplete. The table includes approximately 14,000 clones, about 68% detected once. Once graft tissue had been processed, intraepithelial and lamina propria lymphocytes were released. The specimen was ileum tissue, collected around 94 weeks after intestinal transplantation. The receptors derive from a human patient who received an intestinal transplant, so some T cells may come from the graft donor.

The rearrangement uses TRBV5-4 and TRBJ2-3; tentatively, D is TRBD2 (6 bases). CDR3 length equals 17 residues. Germline CDR1 reads SGHNT; CDR2 reads YYREEE (reference sequence). Trimming removed 0 bases at V and 0 bases at J, with 14 bases between. In DNA, the CDR3 is TGTGCCAGCAGCTTGGGAGATGGCGGGGTGAGCACAGATACGCAGTATTTT. Protein: CASSLGDGGVSTDTQYF.

The chain joins TRBV27 to TRBJ2-5; TRBD1 matches at 7 bases. TRBJ2-7 explains the end of the DNA better; the J call may be wrong. The V gene's germline CDR1 is MNHEY and CDR2 SMNVEV (reference sequence). This CDR3 has 14 residues. The CDR3 here is CASSSRQGSYEQYF. Written as DNA, the CDR3 is TGTGCCAGCAGTTCTCGACAGGGTTCCTACGAGCAGTACTTC.